This T cell receptor (beta chain) was retrieved from a study of cytomegalovirus exposure and HLA in healthy donors. With 0 bases removed from V and 0 bases from J, the gap between germline ends came to 11 bases. This CDR3 is 16 amino acids long. Per germline, CDR1 MGHRA and CDR2 YSYEKL. This clone occurred a few times. At the DNA level, this CDR3 is encoded by other sequences in the same sample as well. Primers for the PCR totalled 60 Vbeta and 13 Jbeta. Profiling relied on immunoSEQ multiplex PCR, and the TCRdb table lists in-frame clones only, not all of them. The sample contains about 97,000 clones, 70% to 75% of which appear only once.

The TCR comes from a man aged 40-49 years in good health and CMV-seronegative. V usage is TRBV4-1 and J usage is TRBJ1-1; D may be TRBD1 (5 bases). Sequenced sample: PBMCs. Here the CDR3 reads CASSQEIGGVNTEAFF. CDR3 bases: TGCGCCAGCAGCCAAGAGATCGGGGGAGTGAACACTGAAGCTTTCTTT.